A single sample is the source of the 8 T cell receptor beta chains below, sequenced in a study of OX40 agonist ivuxolimab in advanced cancers. This table comes from immunoSEQ multiplex PCR, and its TCRdb copy is limited to in-frame clones, with some not included. The sample contains around 60,000 clones, 70% to 90% of which appear only once. Material: CD4+ or CD8+ T cells sorted from blood, obtained in a trial of the OX40 agonist ivuxolimab. The receptors stem from an adult with an advanced solid tumor such as melanoma, head and neck, liver or kidney cancer.

The genes are TRBV28 and TRBJ2-4, with D possibly called TRBD1 or TRBD2 (7 bases each). Per germline, CDR1 MDHEN and CDR2 SYDVKM. CDR3 size: 15 residues. The V end lost 5 bases, the J end lost 4 bases, and 15 bases lay between the germline ends. The CDR3 loop reads CASSTLQGGKNIQYF. CDR3 nucleotide sequence: TGTGCCAGCAGTACCCTTCAGGGGGGGAAAAACATTCAGTACTTC.

The V call is TRBV5-5, the J call TRBJ1-1; D is unclear. Trimming stripped 2 bases from V and 3 bases from J, with 5 bases between. Germline CDR1 and CDR2: SGHKS and YYEKEE (reference sequence). This CDR3 contains 12 residues. CDR3 residues: CASSFSDTEAFF. For the CDR3, the DNA is TGTGCCAGCAGCTTTTCAGACACTGAAGCTTTCTTT. Full variable domain (remainder filled in from reference TRBV5-5 and TRBJ1-1): DAGVTQSPTHLIKTRGQQVTLRCSPISGHKSVSWYQQVLGQGPQFIFQYYEKEERGRGNFPDRFSARQFPNYSSELNVNALLLGDSALYLCASSFSDTEAFFGQGTRLTVV.

V gene TRBV5-6 combines with J gene TRBJ2-1; 10 bases match TRBD2. V lost 6 bases, J lost 2 bases, and 5 bases stayed unmatched. The CDR3 contains 15 residues. Germline V gene lookup returns CDR1 SGHDT and CDR2 YYEEEE. The CDR3 sequence is CASTALAGAYNEQFF. In DNA, the CDR3 is TGTGCCAGCACCGCCCTAGCGGGGGCCTACAATGAGCAGTTCTTC.

The V and J genes are TRBV5-6 and TRBJ1-2; 10 bases are shared with TRBD1. V shed 3 bases and J 0 bases; nucleotides not matched to a gene: 8. The CDR3 consists of 17 residues. Germline CDR1 is SGHDT and CDR2 is YYEEEE. CDR3: CASSSWTGGLTNYGYTF. The CDR3 coding sequence is TGTGCCAGCAGCTCCTGGACAGGGGGACTAACTAACTATGGCTACACCTTC.

This chain uses TRBV10-3 with TRBJ1-2, with D possibly TRBD1 on 5 matching bases. Germline CDR1 ENHRY, CDR2 SYGVKD. The germline V and J ends were trimmed by 6 bases and 2 bases, with 16 bases remaining between them. The CDR3 is 15 amino acids. CDR3 amino acids: CAISRDSEANYGYTF. The CDR3 DNA follows: TGTGCCATCAGCCGAGACAGTGAGGCGAACTATGGCTACACCTTC.

The chain joins TRBV7-3 to TRBJ2-3; 7 bases map to TRBD1. Germline V gene sequence: CDR1 SGHTA, CDR2 FQGTGA. Unmatched junction bases numbered 6, after V lost 5 bases and J lost 4 bases. The CDR3 spans 14 residues. CDR3 sequence: CASSPTGNADTQYF. CDR3 DNA sequence: TGTGCCAGCAGCCCGACAGGGAACGCAGATACGCAGTATTTT.

This clone appeared once. J is TRBJ2-1 and V is TRBV7-2; no reliable D call. V was pared by 5 bases and J by 0 bases, with 8 bases between. Germline CDR1 is SGHTA and CDR2 is FQGNSA. There are 14 residues in the CDR3. CDR3 sequence: CASSPSSSYNEQFF. The CDR3 nucleotides read TGTGCCAGCAGCCCGTCTAGCTCCTACAATGAGCAGTTCTTC.

This clone is medium-sized within its sample. Other DNA sequences in the same sample also yield this CDR3. The rearrangement links TRBV30 to TRBJ1-5, with D perhaps matching TRBD1 (5 bases). Trimming removed 0 bases at V and 2 bases at J, with 5 bases between. The CDR3 has 13 residues. Looked up from germline, CDR1 is GTSNPN and CDR2 is SVGIG (reference sequence). The CDR3 nucleotides read TGTGCCTGGAGTGTAGGGGGCAATCAGCCCCAGCATTTT. Translation: CAWSVGGNQPQHF.